This note documents a single TCR beta chain sequence. What it recognizes is unknown. A multiplex PCR was run with 60 Vbeta primers and 13 Jbeta primers. The table came from immunoSEQ multiplex PCR; TCRdb's copy has only in-frame clones and leaves some out. The sample has about 190,000 clones, 70% to 90% seen once; the top ten hold approximately 2%. Germline-derived CDR1 and CDR2 are SGHNT and YYREEE (reference sequence). The CDR3 is 14 amino acids. V lost 4 bases, J lost 5 bases, and 6 bases stayed unmatched. The source of the sample is a study of cytomegalovirus exposure and HLA in healthy donors. Study-wide findings and caveats: There were some V segments, including TRBV6-2 and TRBV6-3, excluded as indistinguishable. The HLA-A and HLA-B alleles of most subjects were reportedly predicted accurately from TCR beta sequences. In a later analysis, across HLA loci, associated TCR counts were highest for DRB1, lowest for HLA-C.

The rearrangement joins TRBV5-4 to TRBJ2-5, with 9 bases identical to TRBD1. This clonotype originated in a woman aged 18-29 years in good health and CMV-seronegative. The sequencing sample was made of PBMCs. DNA for the CDR3: TGTGCCAGCAGCACCACAGGGGGCGGGGAGACCCAGTACTTC. It yields the protein CASSTTGGGETQYF.